This is a list of T cell receptor beta chains from one sample in a study of graft-versus-host responses after intestinal transplantation. The method was immunoSEQ multiplex PCR; TCRdb's version includes in-frame clones alone and lacks a portion of them. The table has about 40,000 clones, 85% to 95% seen once. Their target antigens are unknown. Sequenced here: unstimulated CD8+ T cells sorted from spleen or lymph node cells, sampled before transplant. The receptors shown here come from a human donor who was the organ donor for an intestinal transplant. Both conserved end residues are part of each CDR3. The D gene is left open where the match is weak. Clone size, where shown, is once, few, many, or a class for clones that have expanded.

TRBJ1-1 | TRBV30 | . | . | TGTGCCTGGCCTATCACTGAAGCTTTCTTT | CAWPITEAFF
TRBJ2-3 | TRBV10-3 | . | . | TGTGCCATCAGTGGGCCCTTGGGGGTCCATACGCAGTATTTT | CAISGPLGVHTQYF
TRBJ2-1 | TRBV27 | . | TRBD2 | TGTGCCAGCAGTTTCCGGGAGGGGGTCCCTCTATACAATGAGCAGTTCTTC | CASSFREGVPLYNEQFF
TRBJ2-7 | TRBV6-5 | . | TRBD1 | TGTGCCAGCAGGGGGACAGGGATTTGGTCCTACGAGCAGTACTTC | CASRGTGIWSYEQYF
TRBJ2-7 | TRBV5-4 | . | . | TGTGCCAGCAGCGCGGAACTCGACAGGTACGAGCAGTACTTC | CASSAELDRYEQYF
TRBJ2-1 | TRBV11-2 | . | . | TGTGCCAGCAGTACCTACTGGAGTGAGCAGTTCTTC | CASSTYWSEQFF
TRBJ1-1 | TRBV5-5 | . | TRBD1 | TGTGCCAGCAGCTTGGTATGGACAGGGGAAACTGAAGCTTTCTTT | CASSLVWTGETEAFF
TRBJ2-7 | TRBV13 | . | . | TGTGCCAGCAGCTCTAGCCCTAGCTCCTACGAGCAGTACTTC | CASSSSPSSYEQYF
TRBJ1-2 | TRBV9 | . | TRBD1 | TGTGCCAGCAGCCCTCGGACAGGGGGGGACTATGGCTACACCTTC | CASSPRTGGDYGYTF
TRBJ2-7 | TRBV5-1 | . | . | TGCGCCAGCAGCTTGGTACAGGGAGGGAACGAGCAGTACTTC | CASSLVQGGNEQYF
TRBJ2-5 | TRBV5-5 | . | . | TGTGCCAGCAGCTTTCTAGCAAAAGAGACCCAGTACTTC | CASSFLAKETQYF
TRBJ1-2 | TRBV29-1 | once | . | TGCAGCGTTGAAGATCAACGGACCATCTATGGCTACACCTTC | CSVEDQRTIYGYTF
TRBJ2-2 | TRBV7-3 | . | . | TGTGCCAGCAGCCTTAACACCGGGGAGCTGTTTTTT | CASSLNTGELFF
TRBJ2-7 | TRBV9 | . | . | TGTGCCAGCAGCGTATTAGCGGGACAGGACACCTACGAGCAGTACTTC | CASSVLAGQDTYEQYF
TRBJ1-1 | TRBV5-1 | . | . | TGCGCCAGCAGCTTGGCCTATAACACTGAAGCTTTCTTT | CASSLAYNTEAFF
TRBJ1-2 | TRBV7-8 | . | . | TGTGCCAGCAGCTCTCTTTACCGCTATGGCTACACCTTC | CASSSLYRYGYTF
TRBJ2-5 | TRBV5-6 | . | . | TGTGCCAGCAGCGAACATCCGGGAAGCCAAGAGACCCAGTACTTC | CASSEHPGSQETQYF
TRBJ1-6 | TRBV7-6 | . | TRBD1 | TGTGCCAGCAGCGGGACAGGGTTGTCACCCCTCCACTTT | CASSGTGLSPLHF
TRBJ2-7 | TRBV5-4 | . | TRBD1 | TGTGCCAGCAGCCCCGGGACAGGGATTATCTACGAGCAGTACTTC | CASSPGTGIIYEQYF
TRBJ1-2 | TRBV4-2 | . | . | TGTGCCAGCAGCCAGGGAACCGGGCCATCAGACGGCTACACCTTC | CASSQGTGPSDGYTF
TRBJ2-5 | TRBV6-6 | . | . | TGTGCCAGCAGTTACGATGCAGGGCCTAAGACCCAGTACTTC | CASSYDAGPKTQYF
TRBJ1-1 | TRBV19 | . | TRBD1 | TGTGCCAGTAGTGTGGGACAGCCATACACTGAAGCTTTCTTT | CASSVGQPYTEAFF
TRBJ1-6 | TRBV4-3 | . | . | TGCGCCAGCAGCCGGCGCCCGGGACCGAGCTCCTATAATTCACCCCTCCACTTT | CASSRRPGPSSYNSPLHF
TRBJ2-7 | TRBV6-1 | once | . | TGTGCCAGCAGTGAATTACGGGACATCTACGAGCAGTACTTC | CASSELRDIYEQYF
TRBJ2-2 | TRBV15 | . | . | TGTGCCACCAGCAGGGACAACACCGGGGAGCTGTTTTTT | CATSRDNTGELFF
TRBJ2-3 | TRBV7-2 | . | TRBD2 | TGTGCCAGCAGCCCCGCGGGACTAGCGGGGGGCACAGATACGCAGTATTTT | CASSPAGLAGGTDTQYF
TRBJ2-3 | TRBV2 | . | . | TGTGCCAGCAGTCCAGCGGAGCTTGATACGCAGTATTTT | CASSPAELDTQYF
TRBJ1-5 | TRBV5-5 | . | . | TGTGCCAGCAGCGGGATGTTCAATCAGCCCCAGCATTTT | CASSGMFNQPQHF
TRBJ2-3 | TRBV21-1 | . | . | TGTGCCAGCAGCAAAGTAGAGAGTAGCGGGGATGATACTAGCACAGATACGCAGTATTTT | CASSKVESSGDDTSTDTQYF